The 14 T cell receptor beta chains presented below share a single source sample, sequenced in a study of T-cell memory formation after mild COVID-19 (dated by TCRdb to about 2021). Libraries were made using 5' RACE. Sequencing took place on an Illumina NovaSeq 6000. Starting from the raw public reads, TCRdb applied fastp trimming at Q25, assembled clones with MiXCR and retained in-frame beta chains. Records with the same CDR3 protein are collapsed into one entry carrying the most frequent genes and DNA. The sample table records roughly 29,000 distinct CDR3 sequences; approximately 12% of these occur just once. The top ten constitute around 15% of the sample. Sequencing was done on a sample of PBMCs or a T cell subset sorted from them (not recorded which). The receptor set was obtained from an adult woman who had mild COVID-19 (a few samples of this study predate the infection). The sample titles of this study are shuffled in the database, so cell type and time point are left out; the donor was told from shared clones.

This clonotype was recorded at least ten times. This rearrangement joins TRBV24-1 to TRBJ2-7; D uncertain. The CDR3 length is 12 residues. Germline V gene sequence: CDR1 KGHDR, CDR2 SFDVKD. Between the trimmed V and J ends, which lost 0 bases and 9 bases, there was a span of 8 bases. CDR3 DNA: TGTGCCACCAGTGATTTGCTCCTCCGGCAGTACTTC. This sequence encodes CATSDLLLRQYF.

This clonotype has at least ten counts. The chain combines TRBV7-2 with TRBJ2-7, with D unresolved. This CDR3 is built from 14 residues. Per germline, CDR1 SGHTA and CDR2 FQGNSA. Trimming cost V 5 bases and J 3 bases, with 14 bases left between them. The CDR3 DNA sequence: TGTGCCAGCAGCCTTACCGGGCCCTACTACGAGCAGTACTTC. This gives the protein CASSLTGPYYEQYF.

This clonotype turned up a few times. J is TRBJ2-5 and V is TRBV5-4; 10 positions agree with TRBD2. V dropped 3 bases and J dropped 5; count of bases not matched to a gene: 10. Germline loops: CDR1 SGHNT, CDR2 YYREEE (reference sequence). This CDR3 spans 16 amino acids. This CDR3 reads CASSWRRLAGVETQYF. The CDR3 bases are TGTGCCAGCAGCTGGAGGCGGCTAGCGGGGGTGGAGACCCAGTACTTC.

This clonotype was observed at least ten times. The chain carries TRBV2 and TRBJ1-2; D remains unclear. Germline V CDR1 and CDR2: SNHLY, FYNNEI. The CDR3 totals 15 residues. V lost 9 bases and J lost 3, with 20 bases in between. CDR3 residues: CASATGVHFYYGYTF. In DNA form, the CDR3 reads TGTGCCAGTGCTACCGGGGTCCACTTCTACTATGGCTACACCTTC.

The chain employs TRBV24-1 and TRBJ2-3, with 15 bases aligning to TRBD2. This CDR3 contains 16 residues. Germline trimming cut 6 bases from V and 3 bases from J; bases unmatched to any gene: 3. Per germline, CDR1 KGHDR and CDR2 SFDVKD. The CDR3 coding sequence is TGTGCCACCAGTATGGGACTAGCGGGGGGTACAGATACGCAGTATTTT. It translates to CATSMGLAGGTDTQYF.

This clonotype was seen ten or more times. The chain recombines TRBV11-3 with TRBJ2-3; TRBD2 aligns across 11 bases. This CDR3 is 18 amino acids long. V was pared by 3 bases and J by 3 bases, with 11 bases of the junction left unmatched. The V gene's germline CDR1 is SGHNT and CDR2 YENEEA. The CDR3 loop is CASSFATSGSPLTDTQYF. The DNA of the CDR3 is TGTGCCAGCAGCTTCGCTACTAGCGGGAGTCCGTTAACAGATACGCAGTATTTT. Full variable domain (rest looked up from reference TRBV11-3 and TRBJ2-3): EAGVVQSPRYKIIEKKQPVAFWCNPISGHNTLYWYLQNLGQGPELLIRYENEEAVDDSQLPKDRFSAERLKGVDSTLKIQPAELGDSAVYLCASSFATSGSPLTDTQYFGPGTRLTVL.

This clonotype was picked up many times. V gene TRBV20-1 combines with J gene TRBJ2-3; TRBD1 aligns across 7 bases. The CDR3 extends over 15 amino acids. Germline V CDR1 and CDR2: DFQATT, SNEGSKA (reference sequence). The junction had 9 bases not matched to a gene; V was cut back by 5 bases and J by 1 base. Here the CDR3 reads CSAPNRGQGTDTQYF. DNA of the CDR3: TGCAGTGCTCCCAACCGAGGACAGGGCACAGATACGCAGTATTTT.

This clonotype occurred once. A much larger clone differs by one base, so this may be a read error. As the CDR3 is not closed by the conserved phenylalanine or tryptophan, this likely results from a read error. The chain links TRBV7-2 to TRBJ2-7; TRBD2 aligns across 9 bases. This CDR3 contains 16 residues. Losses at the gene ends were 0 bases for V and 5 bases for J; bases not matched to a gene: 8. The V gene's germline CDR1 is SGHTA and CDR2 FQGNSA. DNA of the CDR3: TGTGCCAGCAGCTTAGCGTACGGCGGGAGGGCCCACGAGCAGTACTCC. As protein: CASSLAYGGRAHEQYS.

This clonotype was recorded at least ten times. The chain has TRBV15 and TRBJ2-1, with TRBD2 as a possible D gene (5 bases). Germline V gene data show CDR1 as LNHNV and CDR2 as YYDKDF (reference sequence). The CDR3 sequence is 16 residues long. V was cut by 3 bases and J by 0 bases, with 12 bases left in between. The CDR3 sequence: CATSSHGGGSYNEQFF. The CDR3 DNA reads TGTGCCACCAGCAGTCACGGAGGAGGCTCCTACAATGAGCAGTTCTTC.

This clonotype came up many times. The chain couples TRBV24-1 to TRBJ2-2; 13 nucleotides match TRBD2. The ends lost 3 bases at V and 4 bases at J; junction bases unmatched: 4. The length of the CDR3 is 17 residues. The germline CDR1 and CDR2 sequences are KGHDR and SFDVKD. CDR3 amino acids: CATSDPGLAGFTGELFF. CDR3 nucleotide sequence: TGTGCCACCAGTGATCCGGGACTAGCGGGGTTCACCGGGGAGCTGTTTTTT.

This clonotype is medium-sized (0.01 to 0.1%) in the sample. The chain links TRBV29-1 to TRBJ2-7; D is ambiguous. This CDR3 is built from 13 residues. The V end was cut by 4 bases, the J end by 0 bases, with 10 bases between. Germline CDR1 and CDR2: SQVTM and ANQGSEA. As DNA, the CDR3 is TGCAGCGTTGGACACATGAACTCCTACGAGCAGTACTTC. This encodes CSVGHMNSYEQYF.

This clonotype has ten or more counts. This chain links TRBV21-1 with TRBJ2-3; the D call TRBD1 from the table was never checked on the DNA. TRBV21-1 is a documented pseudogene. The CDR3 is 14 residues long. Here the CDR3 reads CASSKDKSTDTQYF. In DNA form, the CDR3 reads TGTGCCAGCAGCAAGGACAAAAGCACAGATACGCAGTATTTT.

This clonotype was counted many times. In DNA form, the CDR3 reads TGTGCCAGCAGCTGGACAGGGAGCCAAGAGACCCAGTACTTC. This codes for CASSWTGSQETQYF. The chain is built from TRBV5-6 and TRBJ2-5; 8 positions match TRBD1. This CDR3 contains 14 residues. Germline V gene lookup returns CDR1 SGHDT and CDR2 YYEEEE. V lost 3 bases and J lost 1; bases outside the gene matches: 2.

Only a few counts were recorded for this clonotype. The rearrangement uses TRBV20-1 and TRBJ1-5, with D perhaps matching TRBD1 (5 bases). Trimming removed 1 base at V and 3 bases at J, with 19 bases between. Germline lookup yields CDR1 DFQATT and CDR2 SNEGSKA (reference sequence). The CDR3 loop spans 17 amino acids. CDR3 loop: CSARAESDSTVNQPQHF. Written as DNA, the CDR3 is TGCAGTGCTAGAGCCGAGTCCGACAGCACCGTCAATCAGCCCCAGCATTTT.